This TCR beta chain comes out of a study of T cells in Graves' hyperthyroidism and ophthalmopathy. Regarding the study as a whole: Peripheral blood also featured most of the thyroid clonotypes expanded above 0.001. For ophthalmopathy, model prediction preceded onset by a median roughly 6.2 months. From stable hyperthyroidism, ophthalmopathy was set apart by a 13 V-J model.

The TCR beta CDR3 regions underwent amplification using RNA transcripts as the source. The HTBI primer set was used in a first-round RT-PCR of the TCR CDR3. TCRdb processed the multiplex PCR reads anew with MiXCR; each CDR3 protein has one entry. The sample contains around 620,000 distinct CDR3 sequences, around 45% of which appear only once. V was pared by 7 bases and J by 6 bases, with 10 bases between. The V gene's germline CDR1 is SGHRS and CDR2 YFSETQ. This CDR3 has 11 amino acids. Remarks on this clonotype: Its target is not known.

The receptor was derived from an adult woman with Graves' disease, either hyperthyroidism or ophthalmopathy (not recorded which). The sequenced sample was peripheral blood or thyroid tissue (not recorded which). The gene calls are TRBV5-1 and TRBJ1-2, with D hard to call. The CDR3, as DNA: TGCGCCAGCGCTCCCGAGAATGGCTACACCTTC. It is translated as CASAPENGYTF.